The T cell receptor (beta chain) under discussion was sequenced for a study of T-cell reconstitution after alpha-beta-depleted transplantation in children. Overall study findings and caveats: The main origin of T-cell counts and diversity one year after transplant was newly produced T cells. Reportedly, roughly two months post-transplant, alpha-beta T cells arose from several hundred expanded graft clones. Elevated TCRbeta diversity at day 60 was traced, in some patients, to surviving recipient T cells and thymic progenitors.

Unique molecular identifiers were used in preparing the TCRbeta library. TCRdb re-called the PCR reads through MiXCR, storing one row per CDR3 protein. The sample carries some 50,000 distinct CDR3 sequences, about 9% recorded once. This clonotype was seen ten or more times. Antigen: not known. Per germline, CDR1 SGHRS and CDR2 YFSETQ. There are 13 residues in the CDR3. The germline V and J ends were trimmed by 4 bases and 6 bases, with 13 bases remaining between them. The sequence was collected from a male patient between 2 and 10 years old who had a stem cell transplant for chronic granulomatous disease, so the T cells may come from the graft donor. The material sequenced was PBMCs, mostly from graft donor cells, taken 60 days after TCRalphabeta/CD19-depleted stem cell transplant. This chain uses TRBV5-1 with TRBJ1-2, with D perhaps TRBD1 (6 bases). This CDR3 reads CASSTRTDHGYTF. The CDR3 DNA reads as TGCGCCAGCAGCACCCGGACAGACCATGGCTACACCTTC.